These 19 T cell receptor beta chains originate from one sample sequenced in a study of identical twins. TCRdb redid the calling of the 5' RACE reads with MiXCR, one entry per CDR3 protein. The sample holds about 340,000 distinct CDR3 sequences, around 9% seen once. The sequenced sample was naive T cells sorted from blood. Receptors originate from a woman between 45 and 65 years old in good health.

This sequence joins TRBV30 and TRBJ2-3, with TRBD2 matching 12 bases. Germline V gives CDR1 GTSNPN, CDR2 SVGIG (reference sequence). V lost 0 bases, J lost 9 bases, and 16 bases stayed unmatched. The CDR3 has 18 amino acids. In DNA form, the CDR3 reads TGTGCCTGGAGTGTAGAGCTAACTAGCGGGAGGCCGCCCGGAACGCAGTATTTT. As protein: CAWSVELTSGRPPGTQYF.

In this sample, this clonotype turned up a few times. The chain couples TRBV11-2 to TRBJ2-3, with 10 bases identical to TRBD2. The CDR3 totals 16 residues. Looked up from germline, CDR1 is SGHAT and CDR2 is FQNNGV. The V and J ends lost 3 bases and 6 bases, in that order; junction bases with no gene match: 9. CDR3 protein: CASSLRWSSGSDTQYF. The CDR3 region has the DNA TGTGCCAGCAGCTTGAGGTGGTCTAGCGGGAGTGATACGCAGTATTTT. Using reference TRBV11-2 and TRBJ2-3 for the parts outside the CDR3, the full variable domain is EAGVAQSPRYKIIEKRQSVAFWCNPISGHATLYWYQQILGQGPKLLIQFQNNGVVDDSQLPKDRFSAERLKGVDSTLKIQPAKLEDSAVYLCASSLRWSSGSDTQYFGPGTRLTVL.

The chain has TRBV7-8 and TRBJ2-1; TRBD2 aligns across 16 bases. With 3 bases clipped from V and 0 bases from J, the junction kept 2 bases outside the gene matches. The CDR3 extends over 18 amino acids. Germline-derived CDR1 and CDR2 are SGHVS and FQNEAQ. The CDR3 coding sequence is TGTGCCAGCAGCTTGGGACTAGCGGGAGGGTACTCCTACAATGAGCAGTTCTTC. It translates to CASSLGLAGGYSYNEQFF.

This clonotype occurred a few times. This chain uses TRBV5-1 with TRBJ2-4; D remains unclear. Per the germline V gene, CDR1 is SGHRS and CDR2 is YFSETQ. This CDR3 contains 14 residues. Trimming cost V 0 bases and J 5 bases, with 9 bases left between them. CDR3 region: CASSLGQKQNIQYF. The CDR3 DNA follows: TGCGCCAGCAGCTTGGGACAAAAGCAAAACATTCAGTACTTC.

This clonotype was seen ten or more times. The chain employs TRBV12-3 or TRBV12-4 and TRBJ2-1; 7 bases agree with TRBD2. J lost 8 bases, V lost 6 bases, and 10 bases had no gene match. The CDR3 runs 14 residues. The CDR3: CASSPDSREYEQFF. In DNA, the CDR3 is TGTGCCAGCAGCCCAGACTCGCGGGAGTATGAGCAGTTCTTC.

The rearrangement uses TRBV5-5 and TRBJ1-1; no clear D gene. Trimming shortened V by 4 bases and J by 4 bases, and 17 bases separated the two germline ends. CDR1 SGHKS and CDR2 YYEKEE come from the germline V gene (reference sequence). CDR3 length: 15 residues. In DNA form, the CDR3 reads TGTGCCAGCAGCCCGGAGGGAGGTTTTGGCACTGAAGCTTTCTTT. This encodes CASSPEGGFGTEAFF.

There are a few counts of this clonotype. CDR3 nucleotides: TGCAGTGCGCCAATAGCGGGAGCCTACGAGCAGTACTTC. Amino acids: CSAPIAGAYEQYF. J is TRBJ2-7 and V is TRBV20-1; 9 bases are a match to TRBD2. The V gene's germline CDR1 is DFQATT and CDR2 SNEGSKA (reference sequence). Germline trimming cut 6 bases from V and 2 bases from J; bases unmatched to any gene: 5. This CDR3 is built from 13 residues.

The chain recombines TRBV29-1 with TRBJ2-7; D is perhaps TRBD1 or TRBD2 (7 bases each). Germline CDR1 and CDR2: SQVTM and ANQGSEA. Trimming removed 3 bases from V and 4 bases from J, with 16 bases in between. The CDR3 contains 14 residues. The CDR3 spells CSVELVRGGYEQYF. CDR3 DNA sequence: TGCAGCGTTGAGTTGGTCAGGGGGGGATACGAGCAGTACTTC.

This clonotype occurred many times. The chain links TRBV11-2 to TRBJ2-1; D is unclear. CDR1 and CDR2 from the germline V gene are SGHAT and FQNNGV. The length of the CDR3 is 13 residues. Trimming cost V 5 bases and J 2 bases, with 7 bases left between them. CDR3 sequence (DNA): TGTGCCAGCAGCCCACCTACCTACAATGAGCAGTTCTTC. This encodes CASSPPTYNEQFF.

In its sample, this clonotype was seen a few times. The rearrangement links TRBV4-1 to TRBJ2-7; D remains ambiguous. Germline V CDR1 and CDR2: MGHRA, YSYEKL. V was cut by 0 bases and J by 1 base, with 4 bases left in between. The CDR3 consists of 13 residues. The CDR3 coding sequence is TGCGCCAGCAGCCAAGACCTATCCTACGAGCAGTACTTC. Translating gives CASSQDLSYEQYF.

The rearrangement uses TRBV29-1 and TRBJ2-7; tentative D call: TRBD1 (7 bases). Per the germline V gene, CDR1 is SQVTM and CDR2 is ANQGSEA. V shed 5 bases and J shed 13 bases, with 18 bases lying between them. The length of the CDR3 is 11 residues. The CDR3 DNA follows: TGCAGCGTTCTGCGGGACAGACTACTTTACGTC. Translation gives CSVLRDRLLYV.

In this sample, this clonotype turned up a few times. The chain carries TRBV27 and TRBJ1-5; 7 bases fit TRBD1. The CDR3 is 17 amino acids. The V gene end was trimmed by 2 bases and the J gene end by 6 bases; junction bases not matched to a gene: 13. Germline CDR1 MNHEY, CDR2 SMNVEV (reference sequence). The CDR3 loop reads CASSLVTVGGFIQPQHF. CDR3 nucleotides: TGTGCCAGCAGTTTAGTAACGGTAGGGGGCTTTATTCAGCCCCAGCATTTT.

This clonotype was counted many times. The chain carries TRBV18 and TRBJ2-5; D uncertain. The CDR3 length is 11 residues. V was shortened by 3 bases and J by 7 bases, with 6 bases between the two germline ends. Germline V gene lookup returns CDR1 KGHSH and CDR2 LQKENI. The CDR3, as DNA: TGTGCCAGCTCACCTATCGTGACCCAGTACTTC. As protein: CASSPIVTQYF.

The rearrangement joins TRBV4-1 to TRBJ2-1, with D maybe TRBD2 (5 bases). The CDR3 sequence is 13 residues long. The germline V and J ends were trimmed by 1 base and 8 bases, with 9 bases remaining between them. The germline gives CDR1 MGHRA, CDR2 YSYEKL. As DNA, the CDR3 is TGCGCCAGCAGCCAAGGTGGGCGGGATGAGCAGTTCTTC. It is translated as CASSQGGRDEQFF.

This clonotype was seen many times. DNA of the CDR3: TGTGCCAGCAGCCAGGACTTAACCGGGGAGCTGTTTTTT. Encoded protein: CASSQDLTGELFF. The chain joins TRBV3-1 to TRBJ2-2, with D possibly being TRBD2 (5 bases). Germline V gene lookup returns CDR1 LGHDT and CDR2 YNNKEL (reference sequence). Deletions cut 3 bases from V and 5 bases from J, with 7 bases between. This CDR3 has 13 residues.

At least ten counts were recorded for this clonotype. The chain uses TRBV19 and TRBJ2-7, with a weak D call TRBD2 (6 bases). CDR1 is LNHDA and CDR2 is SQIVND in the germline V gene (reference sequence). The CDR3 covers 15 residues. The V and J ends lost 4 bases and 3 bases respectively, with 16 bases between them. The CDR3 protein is CASSTWISGRYEQYV. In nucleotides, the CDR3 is TGTGCCAGTAGTACCTGGATTAGCGGTCGCTACGAGCAGTACGTC.

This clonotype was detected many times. The CDR3 coding sequence is TGCAGCGTTGAAGTCAGGTCGGGGTTGGGAGAGACCCAGTACTTC. It codes for CSVEVRSGLGETQYF. The V call is TRBV29-1, the J call TRBJ2-5, with TRBD2 as a possible D gene (5 bases). Germline-derived CDR1 and CDR2 are SQVTM and ANQGSEA. The CDR3 is 15 residues long. The V end was cut by 1 base, the J end by 4 bases, with 16 bases between.

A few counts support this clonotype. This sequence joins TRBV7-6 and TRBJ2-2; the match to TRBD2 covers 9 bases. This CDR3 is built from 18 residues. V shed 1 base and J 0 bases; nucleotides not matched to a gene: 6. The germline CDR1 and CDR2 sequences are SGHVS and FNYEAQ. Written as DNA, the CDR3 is TGTGCCAGCAGCTTAGTCCAGACTAGCGGTACGAACACCGGGGAGCTGTTTTTT. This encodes CASSLVQTSGTNTGELFF.

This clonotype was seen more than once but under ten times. CDR3 in DNA: TGCGCCAGCAGCTCCACCGGGACAGGGGTATCACCCCTCCACTTT. This translates into CASSSTGTGVSPLHF. The gene calls are TRBV5-1 and TRBJ1-6; 10 bases match TRBD1. The CDR3 covers 15 residues. Losses at the gene ends were 3 bases for V and 10 bases for J; bases not matched to a gene: 7. Germline V gene sequence: CDR1 SGHRS, CDR2 YFSETQ.